This record concerns one T cell receptor (beta chain) sequence. V lost 5 bases and J lost 8; bases outside the gene matches: 15. Germline loops: CDR1 PRHDT, CDR2 FYEKMQ (reference sequence). This CDR3 has 16 amino acids. The source of the sample is a study of blood T cells in healthy people across ages. A J-beta primer mix and a sample-barcoded 5' primer were used in a second PCR of about 7 to 12 cycles. TCRdb ran MiXCR on the 5' RACE reads and lists one entry per CDR3 protein. The sample contains about 1.5 million distinct CDR3 sequences, roughly two fifths of which appear only once. The J gene is TRBJ2-1, the V gene TRBV13; TRBD2 matches at 7 bases. The sample was blood. The TCR sequence derives from a woman under 30 in good health. This CDR3 reads CASSLQTSRIFYEQFF. CDR3 nucleotide sequence: TGTGCCAGCAGCCTCCAGACTAGCCGGATATTCTATGAGCAGTTCTTC.